This entry is about one TCR beta chain. This clonotype was observed at least ten times. Its antigen remains undetermined. Per-nucleotide qualities are absent, and no much larger clonotype sits a single base away. This sample was included in a study of Graves' ophthalmopathy and Graves' hyperthyroidism (dated by TCRdb to the late 2010s). In terms of the full investigation: Peripheral blood was collected at initial diagnosis, prior to any treatment. After sampling, hyperthyroidism patients received methimazole starting at 30 mg daily, and ophthalmopathy patients received high-dose intravenous methylprednisolone. In total, 135 blood samples were TCR-sequenced: 43 ophthalmopathy, some 80 hyperthyroidism and about 17 hyperthyroidism-to-ophthalmopathy patients. An independent validation cohort comprised under 20 hyperthyroidism patients and 15 to 17 patients who later progressed from hyperthyroidism to ophthalmopathy. To explore V-J signatures distinguishing ophthalmopathy from hyperthyroidism, a discovery set of around 97 patients (roughly 42 ophthalmopathy, some 57 stable hyperthyroidism) was enrolled. In more than five hyperthyroidism patients, the T-cell repertoires found in thyroid tissue were compared with those found in blood. The study used TCR beta repertoire signatures to distinguish Graves' ophthalmopathy from Graves' hyperthyroidism and to predict progression to ophthalmopathy. The full study reports these points: In cross-validation, the 13-signature model distinguished ophthalmopathy from stable hyperthyroidism with roughly 90% sensitivity and about 81% specificity, and in the test set the corresponding values were roughly 80% and 76%. In validation, the model predicted ophthalmopathy progression with 70.59% sensitivity and 72% to 80% specificity; roughly eleven predicted patients were CT-confirmed with GO in a median of approximately 6.2 months. Sample size was not statistically predetermined, and group allocation was not concealed from the investigators. Most expanded thyroid clonotypes with a frequency above 0.001 also appeared in blood, which suggests that blood repertoires may reflect the immune response in the thyroid.

Patients with ophthalmopathy had moderately to severely active disease, with a Clinical Activity Score of 3 or more, a NOSPECS grade of 4 or more, and a disease duration of less than 3 months. Patients with other autoimmune diseases, uncontrolled infections, pregnancy or lactation were excluded from the study. Diagnosis relied on clinical symptoms, serum thyroxine, TRAb, thyroid ultrasound and orbital computed tomography. Using Ficoll-Paque density gradient centrifugation, PBMCs were isolated from about 9.2 ml of fresh peripheral blood. Total RNA was extracted with Trizol reagent and quality-checked on an Agilent 2100 Bioanalyzer. TCR beta CDR3 regions were amplified from RNA transcripts for repertoire sequencing. A first-round RT-PCR used HTBI primers with the Qiagen OneStep RT-PCR kit, followed by a second-round multiplex PCR, size selection and purification. Libraries were sequenced paired-end with 100 bp reads on an Illumina HiSeq2000. Per the authors' processing: Reads were processed with SOAPnuke, discarding reads with adapters, uncalled bases, mean Phred below 15, or no exact constant-primer or identifier match. COPE v1.2.5 was used to merge the high-quality paired reads. Unique nucleotide sequences were defined as clonotypes and aligned to IMGT TRB V, D and J references using MiTCR v1.1. Analysis was restricted to V-J combinations with a frequency above 0.0001, which covered just over 98% of repertoires. For each V-J combination, a TCR clonal expansion and chaos score was defined as the ratio of F50 clonal expansion to chaos observed in the TCRdist matrix. Welch's t-statistics and random forest were used to reduce features to over ten V-J combinations, which were fed into a naive Bayes classifier. Thyroid-blood repertoire similarity was quantified with the Morisita-Horn index. Starting from the raw public reads, TCRdb applied fastp trimming at Q25, assembled clones with MiXCR and retained in-frame beta chains. Each entry is one CDR3 protein sequence, shown with its most common DNA and genes. The V and J calls here are based on TCRdb, not the publication. This sample is represented by 600,000 to 950,000 distinct CDR3 sequences; 40% of them were singletons. The top ten hold about 40% of the sample.

The germline V gene (reference sequence) provides CDR1 SEHNR and CDR2 FQNEAQ. The V and J ends are trimmed by 6 bases and 6 bases, leaving 12 bases between them. From its cysteine to its phenylalanine, the CDR3 spans 12 amino acids. Solely the CDR3 DNA is kept, with 36 bases framed from the first base. The sequenced sample consisted of peripheral blood. The receptor was isolated from an adult man with Graves' ophthalmopathy. The chain joins TRBV7-9 to TRBJ2-7; the D segment could be TRBD1, given 5 matching bases. The nucleotide sequence reads TGTGCCAGCAGAGTCCCAGGGCGCGAGCAGTACTTC. It codes for CASRVPGREQYF.